These 12 T cell receptor beta chains originate from one sample sequenced in a study of vaccination and CD4 T cells after COVID-19. Treatment here: roughly nine-day PBMC culture with coronavirus spike peptide pools or control peptides (ViraFEST assay). These CD4+ T cells came from an unexposed donor, sampled before the COVID-19 pandemic (2011-2018). Antigen specificity for these receptors is unknown. The assay that was used to sequence DNA from cultured CD4+ T cells was the Oncomine TCR Beta short-read assay. TCRdb re-called the PCR reads through MiXCR, storing one row per CDR3 protein. The sample yields several thousand distinct CDR3 sequences, roughly 38% seen once. Sequencing used CD4+ T cells from blood, cultured in vitro. Source of these receptors: a human donor in good health.

The chain joins TRBV30 to TRBJ1-2, with 9 positions matching TRBD1. The trim removed 3 bases at V and 3 bases at J, leaving 8 bases unmatched. The CDR3 length is 15 residues. Germline loops: CDR1 GTSNPN, CDR2 SVGIG (reference sequence). In DNA form, the CDR3 reads TGTGCCTGGAGCCCGGGGGGACAGGGCGACTATGGCTACACCTTC. Amino acids: CAWSPGGQGDYGYTF.

The rearrangement links TRBV24-1 to TRBJ2-6, with D perhaps TRBD1 (5 bases). There are 17 residues in the CDR3. CDR1 is KGHDR, CDR2 SFDVKD, per germline. V was shortened by 3 bases and J by 4 bases, with 15 bases between the two germline ends. The DNA of the CDR3 is TGTGCCACCAGTGATCCCCTTCAGGGAACCGGGGCCAACGTCCTGACTTTC. This gives the protein CATSDPLQGTGANVLTF.

This clonotype is medium-sized in the sample. The chain has TRBV6-5 and TRBJ1-2; unclear D gene. Germline CDR1 reads MNHEY; CDR2 reads SVGAGI. This CDR3 is built from 13 residues. Trimming pared 4 bases from V and 6 bases from J, leaving 12 bases between. The chain's CDR3 is CASSFGDLDGYTF. The CDR3, as DNA: TGTGCCAGCAGTTTCGGTGATCTAGATGGCTACACCTTC.

This chain joins TRBV10-1 and TRBJ1-1, with D uncertain. Trimming stripped 0 bases from V and 4 bases from J, with 12 bases between. The length of the CDR3 is 15 residues. CDR1 and CDR2 from the germline V gene are WNHNN and SYGVQD (reference sequence). The CDR3 is CASSESMGRITEAFF. In DNA form, the CDR3 reads TGCGCCAGCAGTGAGTCCATGGGAAGGATCACTGAAGCTTTCTTT.

There are a few counts of this clonotype. For the CDR3, the DNA is TGTGCCAGCAGCTTAGACAACAGGGGGCGGGAGGGCTACACCTTC. Translated, it gives CASSLDNRGREGYTF. The chain couples TRBV7-2 to TRBJ1-2; 9 bases are a match to TRBD1. V was clipped by 1 base and J by 8 bases; unmatched bases: 8. Germline values: CDR1 SGHTA, CDR2 FQGNSA. There are 15 residues in the CDR3.

There are a few counts of this clonotype. This sequence joins TRBV20-1 and TRBJ2-3; 12 nucleotides line up with TRBD2. Germline values: CDR1 DFQATT, CDR2 SNEGSKA (reference sequence). V was pared by 5 bases and J by 0 bases, with 6 bases of the junction left unmatched. This CDR3 is 16 amino acids long. In nucleotides, the CDR3 is TGCAGTGCTGGGGGACTAGCGGGCGTAAGCACAGATACGCAGTATTTT. This encodes CSAGGLAGVSTDTQYF.

This clonotype was observed a handful of times. The chain uses TRBV12-3 or TRBV12-4 and TRBJ1-3; a possible D gene is TRBD1 (5 bases). The CDR3 is made up of 12 amino acids. V lost 5 bases and J lost 9, with 11 bases in between. The CDR3 loop reads CASSRDSATIYF. The CDR3 bases are TGTGCCAGCAGTCGAGACAGTGCCACCATATATTTT.

The chain has TRBV5-4 and TRBJ2-7, with 9 bases fitting TRBD1. CDR1 is SGHNT, CDR2 YYREEE, per germline (reference sequence). Unmatched junction bases numbered 3, after V lost 2 bases and J lost 3 bases. The CDR3 is made up of 14 amino acids. The CDR3 region is CASSFRQGVYEQYF. The DNA for the CDR3 is TGTGCCAGCAGCTTTAGACAGGGGGTCTACGAGCAGTACTTC.

The table lists this clonotype with a few counts. The rearrangement links TRBV7-9 to TRBJ2-6; D not resolved. The length of the CDR3 is 14 residues. Germline V gives CDR1 SEHNR, CDR2 FQNEAQ (reference sequence). The V and J ends lost 5 bases and 0 bases respectively, with 5 bases between them. DNA for the CDR3: TGTGCCAGCAGCATACCCTCTGGGGCCAACGTCCTGACTTTC. This gives the protein CASSIPSGANVLTF.

J is TRBJ1-5 and V is TRBV29-1, with 7 bases matching TRBD1. Germline V gene lookup returns CDR1 SQVTM and CDR2 ANQGSEA. The CDR3 extends over 12 amino acids. Losses at the gene ends were 4 bases for V and 5 bases for J; bases not matched to a gene: 2. The CDR3 nucleotides read TGCAGCGTTGGGACAGGCGATCAGCCCCAGCATTTT. Encoded protein: CSVGTGDQPQHF.

This clonotype appeared once. J is TRBJ2-7 and V is TRBV27; D gene ambiguous. Trimming shortened V by 4 bases and J by 5 bases, and 9 bases separated the two germline ends. CDR1 MNHEY and CDR2 SMNVEV come from the germline V gene (reference sequence). This CDR3 comprises 12 residues. CDR3 sequence (DNA): TGTGCCAGCAGTTCGAACTACCACGAGCAGTACTTC. Amino acids: CASSSNYHEQYF.

This chain links TRBV14 with TRBJ1-5, with a weak D call TRBD1 (5 bases). This CDR3 is 13 amino acids long. V lost 4 bases and J lost 4, with 8 bases in between. CDR1 is SGHDN, CDR2 FVKESK, per germline. The CDR3 region has the DNA TGTGCCAGCAGCCCCGACAGTAATCAGCCCCAGCATTTT. Translating gives CASSPDSNQPQHF.